This paragraph reports one T cell receptor (beta chain). Antigen unknown. This CDR3 is 12 amino acids long. This record comes from a study of monozygotic twins with inflammatory bowel disease. Template switching was used to attach UMIs, which incorporated a 6-nucleotide sample barcode. TCRdb reprocessed the 5' RACE reads and reports one entry per CDR3 protein, with no DNA. Its table lists approximately 390,000 distinct CDR3 sequences. Study-level results: Researchers report that IBD patients shared fewer clonotypes with others than healthy twins, especially amid disease activity.

The V and J genes are TRBV12-3 or TRBV12-4 and TRBJ1-2; TCRdb returns TRBD1, unconfirmable since there is no DNA. This receptor was obtained from a human donor with ulcerative colitis or Crohn's disease, or a healthy co-twin of an affected twin (not recorded which). The specimen sequenced was blood. CDR3 protein: CASSFPGIGYTF.